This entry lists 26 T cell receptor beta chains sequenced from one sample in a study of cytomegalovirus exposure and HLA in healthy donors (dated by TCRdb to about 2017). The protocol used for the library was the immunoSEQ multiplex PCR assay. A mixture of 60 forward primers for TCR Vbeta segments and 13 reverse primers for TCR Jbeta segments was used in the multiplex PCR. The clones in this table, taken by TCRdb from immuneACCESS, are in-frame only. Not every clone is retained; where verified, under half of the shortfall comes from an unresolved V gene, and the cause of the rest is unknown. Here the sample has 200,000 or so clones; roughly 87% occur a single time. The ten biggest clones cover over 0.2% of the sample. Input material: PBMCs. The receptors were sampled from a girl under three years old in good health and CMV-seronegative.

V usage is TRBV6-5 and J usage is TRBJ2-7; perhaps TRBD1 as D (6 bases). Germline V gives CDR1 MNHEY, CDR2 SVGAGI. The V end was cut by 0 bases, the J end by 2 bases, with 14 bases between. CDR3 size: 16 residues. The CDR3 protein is CASSYSSGQKTYEQYF. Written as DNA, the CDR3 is TGTGCCAGCAGTTACTCGTCCGGACAGAAGACCTACGAGCAGTACTTC.

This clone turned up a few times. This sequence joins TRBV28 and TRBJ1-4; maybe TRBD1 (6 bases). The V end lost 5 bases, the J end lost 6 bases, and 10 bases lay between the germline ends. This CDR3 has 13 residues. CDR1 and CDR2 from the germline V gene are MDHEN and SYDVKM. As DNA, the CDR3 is TGTGCCAGCAGTCCGCACAGGGATGAAAAACTGTTTTTT. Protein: CASSPHRDEKLFF.

For the CDR3, the DNA is TGTGCCAGCAGCCCGAGGACAGGGCCCAGACCCCTCCACTTT. This encodes CASSPRTGPRPLHF. V is TRBV11-2 and J is TRBJ1-6, with 8 bases matching TRBD1. V lost 5 bases to trimming and J lost 12 bases; unmatched junction nucleotides: 9. This CDR3 comprises 14 residues. The germline CDR1 and CDR2 sequences are SGHAT and FQNNGV.

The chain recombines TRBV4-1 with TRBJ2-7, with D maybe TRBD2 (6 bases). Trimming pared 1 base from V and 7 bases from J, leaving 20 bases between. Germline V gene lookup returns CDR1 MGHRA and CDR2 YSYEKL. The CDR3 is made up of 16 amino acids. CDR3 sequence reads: CASSQGRGLRAGEQYF. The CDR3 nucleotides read TGCGCCAGCAGCCAAGGGCGGGGACTCCGGGCGGGAGAGCAGTACTTC.

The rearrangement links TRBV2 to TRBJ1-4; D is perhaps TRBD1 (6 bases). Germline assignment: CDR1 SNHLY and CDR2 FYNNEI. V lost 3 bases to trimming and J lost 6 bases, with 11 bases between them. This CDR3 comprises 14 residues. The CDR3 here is CASSDRGGYEKLFF. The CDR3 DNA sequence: TGTGCCAGCAGTGACAGGGGCGGATATGAAAAACTGTTTTTT.

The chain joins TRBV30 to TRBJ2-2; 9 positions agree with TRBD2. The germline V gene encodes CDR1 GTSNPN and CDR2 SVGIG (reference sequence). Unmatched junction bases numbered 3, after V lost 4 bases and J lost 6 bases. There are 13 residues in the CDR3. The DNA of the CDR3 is TGTGCCTGGAAGGGGACTAGCTCCGGGGAGCTGTTTTTT. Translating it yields CAWKGTSSGELFF. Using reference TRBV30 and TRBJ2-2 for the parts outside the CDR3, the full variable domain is SQTIHQWPATLVQPVGSPLSLECTVEGTSNPNLYWYRQAAGRGLQLLFYSVGIGQISSEVPQNLSASRPQDRQFILSSKKLLLSDSGFYLCAWKGTSSGELFFGEGSRLTVL.

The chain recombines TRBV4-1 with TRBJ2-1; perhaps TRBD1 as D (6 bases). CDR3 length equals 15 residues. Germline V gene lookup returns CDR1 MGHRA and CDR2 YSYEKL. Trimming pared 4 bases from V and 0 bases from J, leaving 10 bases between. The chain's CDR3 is CASSPTGSSYNEQFF. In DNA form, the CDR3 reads TGCGCCAGCAGCCCGACAGGCAGCTCCTACAATGAGCAGTTCTTC.

This CDR3 reads CASSSGRAWNEQFF. The CDR3 DNA reads as TGTGCCAGTAGTAGCGGGAGGGCCTGGAATGAGCAGTTCTTC. The rearrangement links TRBV19 to TRBJ2-1; the match to TRBD2 covers 9 bases. The CDR3 contains 14 residues. The germline V gene encodes CDR1 LNHDA and CDR2 SQIVND (reference sequence). V lost 4 bases and J lost 7; bases outside the gene matches: 5. The full variable domain, its missing parts supplied by reference TRBV19 and TRBJ2-1, is DGGITQSPKYLFRKEGQNVTLSCEQNLNHDAMYWYRQDPGQGLRLIYYSQIVNDFQKGDIAEGYSVSREKKESFPLTVTSAQKNPTAFYLCASSSGRAWNEQFFGPGTRLTVL.

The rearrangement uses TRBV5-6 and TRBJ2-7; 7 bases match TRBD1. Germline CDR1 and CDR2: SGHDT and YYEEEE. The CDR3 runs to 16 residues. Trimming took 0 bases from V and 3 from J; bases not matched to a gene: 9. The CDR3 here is CASSLDLGTAIYEQYF. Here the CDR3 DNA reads TGTGCCAGCAGCTTGGACCTAGGGACAGCAATCTACGAGCAGTACTTC.

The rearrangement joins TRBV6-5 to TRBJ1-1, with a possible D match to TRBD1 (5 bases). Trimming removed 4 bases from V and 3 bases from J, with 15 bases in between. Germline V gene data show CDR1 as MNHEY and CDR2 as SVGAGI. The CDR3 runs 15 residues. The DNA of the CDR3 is TGTGCCAGCAGTTCCGTTGAGGGGAGGTACACTGAAGCTTTCTTT. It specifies CASSSVEGRYTEAFF.

The CDR3 sequence is CATSRDGWGYPPNYGYTF. The CDR3 DNA reads TGTGCCACCAGCAGAGATGGGTGGGGCTACCCCCCTAACTATGGCTACACCTTC. The chain couples TRBV15 to TRBJ1-2, with D perhaps TRBD1 (5 bases). The CDR3 has 18 amino acids. The ends were cut back, 0 bases at V and 0 bases at J, with 17 bases in the middle. Germline V CDR1 and CDR2: LNHNV, YYDKDF (reference sequence).

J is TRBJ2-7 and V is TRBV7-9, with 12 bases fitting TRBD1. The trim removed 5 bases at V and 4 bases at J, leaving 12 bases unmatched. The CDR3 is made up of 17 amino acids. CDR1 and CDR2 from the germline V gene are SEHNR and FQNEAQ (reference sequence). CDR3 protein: CASSPRTGTGGTYEQYF. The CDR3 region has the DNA TGTGCCAGCAGCCCAAGAACCGGGACAGGGGGCACTTACGAGCAGTACTTC.

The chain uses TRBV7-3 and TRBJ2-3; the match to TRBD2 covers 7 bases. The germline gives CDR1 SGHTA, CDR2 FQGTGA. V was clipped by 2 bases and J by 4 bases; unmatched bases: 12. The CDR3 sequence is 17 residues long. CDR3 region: CASSLGLFAGVADTQYF. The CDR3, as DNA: TGTGCCAGCAGCTTAGGGTTGTTTGCGGGAGTGGCAGATACGCAGTATTTT.

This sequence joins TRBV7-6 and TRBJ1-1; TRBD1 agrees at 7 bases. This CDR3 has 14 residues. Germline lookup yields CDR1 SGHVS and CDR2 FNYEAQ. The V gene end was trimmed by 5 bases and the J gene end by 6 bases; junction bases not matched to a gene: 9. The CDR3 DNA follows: TGTGCCAGCAGCAACTCTAGGGGGCTAGCTGAAGCTTTCTTT. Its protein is CASSNSRGLAEAFF.

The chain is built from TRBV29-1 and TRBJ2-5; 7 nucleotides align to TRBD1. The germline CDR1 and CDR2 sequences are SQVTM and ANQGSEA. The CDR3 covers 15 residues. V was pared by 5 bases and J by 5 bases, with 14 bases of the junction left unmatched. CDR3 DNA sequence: TGCAGCGTTTCCCCACAGGGACAGTTGGGGGAGACCCAGTACTTC. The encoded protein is CSVSPQGQLGETQYF.

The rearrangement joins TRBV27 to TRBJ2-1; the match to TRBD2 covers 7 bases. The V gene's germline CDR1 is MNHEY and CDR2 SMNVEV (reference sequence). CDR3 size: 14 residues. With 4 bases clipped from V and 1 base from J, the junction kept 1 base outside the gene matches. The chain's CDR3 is CASSSGGSYNEQFF. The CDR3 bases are TGTGCCAGCAGTTCCGGGGGGTCCTACAATGAGCAGTTCTTC.

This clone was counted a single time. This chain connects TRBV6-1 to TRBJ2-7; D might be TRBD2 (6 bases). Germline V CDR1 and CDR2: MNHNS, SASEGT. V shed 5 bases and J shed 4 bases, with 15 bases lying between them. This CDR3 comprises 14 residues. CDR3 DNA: TGTGCCAGCAGTTTGTCGGGGGTCAGGTACGAGCAGTACTTC. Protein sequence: CASSLSGVRYEQYF.

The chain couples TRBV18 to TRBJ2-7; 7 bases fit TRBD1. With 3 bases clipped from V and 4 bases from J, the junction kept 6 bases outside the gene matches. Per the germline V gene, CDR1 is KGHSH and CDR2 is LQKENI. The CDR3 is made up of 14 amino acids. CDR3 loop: CASSPMTGPYEQYF. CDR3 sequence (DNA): TGTGCCAGCTCACCCATGACAGGGCCTTACGAGCAGTACTTC.

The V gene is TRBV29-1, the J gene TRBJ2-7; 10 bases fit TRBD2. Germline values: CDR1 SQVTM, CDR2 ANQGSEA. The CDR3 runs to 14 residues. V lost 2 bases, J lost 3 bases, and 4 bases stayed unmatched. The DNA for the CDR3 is TGCAGCGTTGAACGAGCGGGAGGGGGCTACGAGCAGTACTTC. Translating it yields CSVERAGGGYEQYF.

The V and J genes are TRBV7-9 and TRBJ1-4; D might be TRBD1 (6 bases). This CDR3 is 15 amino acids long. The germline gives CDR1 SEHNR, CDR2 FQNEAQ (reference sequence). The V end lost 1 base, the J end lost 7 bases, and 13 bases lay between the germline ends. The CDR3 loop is CASSLDGTTAEKLFF. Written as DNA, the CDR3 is TGTGCCAGCAGCTTAGACGGGACAACGGCTGAAAAACTGTTTTTT. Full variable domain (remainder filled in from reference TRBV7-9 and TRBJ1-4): DTGVSQNPRHKITKRGQNVTFRCDPISEHNRLYWYRQTLGQGPEFLTYFQNEAQLEKSRLLSDRFSAERPKGSFSTLEIQRTEQGDSAMYLCASSLDGTTAEKLFFGSGTQLSVL.

The chain's CDR3 is CASSLLSGSLNEQFF. CDR3 nucleotides: TGTGCCAGCAGCCTACTTAGCGGGAGTCTCAATGAGCAGTTCTTC. The chain employs TRBV7-3 and TRBJ2-1; 9 bases line up with TRBD2. This CDR3 has 15 residues. CDR1 SGHTA and CDR2 FQGTGA come from the germline V gene. The V and J ends lost 5 bases and 6 bases, in that order; junction bases with no gene match: 8. The whole variable domain, remainder taken from reference TRBV7-3 and TRBJ2-1, is GAGVSQTPSNKVTEKGKYVELRCDPISGHTALYWYRQSLGQGPEFLIYFQGTGAADDSGLPNDRFFAVRPEGSVSTLKIQRTERGDSAVYLCASSLLSGSLNEQFFGPGTRLTVL.

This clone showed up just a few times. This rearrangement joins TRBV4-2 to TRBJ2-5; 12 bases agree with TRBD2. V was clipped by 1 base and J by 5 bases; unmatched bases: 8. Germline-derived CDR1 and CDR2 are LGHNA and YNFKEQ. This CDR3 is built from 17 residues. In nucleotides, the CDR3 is TGTGCCAGCAGCCAAGTCGGCCTAGCGGGGGGGCGGGAGACCCAGTACTTC. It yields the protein CASSQVGLAGGRETQYF.

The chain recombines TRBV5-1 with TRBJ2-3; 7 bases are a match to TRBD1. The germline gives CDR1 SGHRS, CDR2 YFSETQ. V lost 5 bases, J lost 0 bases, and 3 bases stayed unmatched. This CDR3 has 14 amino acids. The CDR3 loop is CASSSTGSTDTQYF. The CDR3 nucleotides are TGCGCCAGCAGTTCGACAGGGAGCACAGATACGCAGTATTTT. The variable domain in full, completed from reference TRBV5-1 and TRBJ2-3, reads KAGVTQTPRYLIKTRGQQVTLSCSPISGHRSVSWYQQTPGQGLQFLFEYFSETQRNKGNFPGRFSGRQFSNSRSEMNVSTLELGDSALYLCASSSTGSTDTQYFGPGTRLTVL.

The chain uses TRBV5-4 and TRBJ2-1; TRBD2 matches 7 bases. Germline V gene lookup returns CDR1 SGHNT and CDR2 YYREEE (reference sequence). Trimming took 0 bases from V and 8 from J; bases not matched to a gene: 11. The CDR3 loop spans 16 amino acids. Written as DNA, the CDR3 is TGTGCCAGCAGCTTGGCAGGACTAGAGGGTGTCTATGAGCAGTTCTTC. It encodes CASSLAGLEGVYEQFF.

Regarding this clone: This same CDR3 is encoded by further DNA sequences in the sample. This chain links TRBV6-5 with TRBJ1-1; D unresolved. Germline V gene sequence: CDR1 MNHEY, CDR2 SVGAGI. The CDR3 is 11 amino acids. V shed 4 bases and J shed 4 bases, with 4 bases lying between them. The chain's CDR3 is CASSSGTEAFF. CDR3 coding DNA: TGTGCCAGCAGTTCAGGCACTGAAGCTTTCTTT.

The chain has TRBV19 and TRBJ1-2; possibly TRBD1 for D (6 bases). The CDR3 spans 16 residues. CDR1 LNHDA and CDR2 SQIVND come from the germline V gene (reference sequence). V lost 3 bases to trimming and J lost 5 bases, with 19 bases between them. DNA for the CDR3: TGTGCCAGTAGTATCGACCTATGGGGAGGGGGATATGGCTACACCTTC. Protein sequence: CASSIDLWGGGYGYTF.